This TCR beta chain stems from a study of vaccination and CD4 T cells after COVID-19. In the study overall: Six men and four women formed the convalescents, two being Hispanic.

Losses at the gene ends were 0 bases for V and 0 bases for J; bases not matched to a gene: 10. Per germline, CDR1 DFQATT and CDR2 SNEGSKA (reference sequence). This CDR3 has 18 residues. Turning to this clonotype: Its specificity is unknown.

Sequencing of the DNA from cultured CD4+ T cells was carried out with the Oncomine TCR Beta short-read assay. The authors extracted genomic DNA from cultured CD4+ T cells. From the PCR reads, TCRdb called clonotypes with MiXCR, one entry per CDR3 protein. The sample shows around 12,000 distinct CDR3 sequences, about two fifths of them seen only once. Treatment: roughly ten-day PBMC culture with coronavirus spike peptide pools or control peptides (ViraFEST assay). Before TCRs were sequenced, ViraFEST expanded antigen-specific T cells with peptide pools. The TCR sequence derives from a human donor who had recovered from COVID-19. The rearrangement links TRBV20-1 to TRBJ2-3; 9 bases agree with TRBD2. The sample comprised CD4+ T cells from blood, cultured in vitro. The CDR3 is CSAREPPGLAASTDTQYF. CDR3 DNA sequence: TGCAGTGCTAGAGAACCTCCGGGACTAGCAGCTAGCACAGATACGCAGTATTTT.